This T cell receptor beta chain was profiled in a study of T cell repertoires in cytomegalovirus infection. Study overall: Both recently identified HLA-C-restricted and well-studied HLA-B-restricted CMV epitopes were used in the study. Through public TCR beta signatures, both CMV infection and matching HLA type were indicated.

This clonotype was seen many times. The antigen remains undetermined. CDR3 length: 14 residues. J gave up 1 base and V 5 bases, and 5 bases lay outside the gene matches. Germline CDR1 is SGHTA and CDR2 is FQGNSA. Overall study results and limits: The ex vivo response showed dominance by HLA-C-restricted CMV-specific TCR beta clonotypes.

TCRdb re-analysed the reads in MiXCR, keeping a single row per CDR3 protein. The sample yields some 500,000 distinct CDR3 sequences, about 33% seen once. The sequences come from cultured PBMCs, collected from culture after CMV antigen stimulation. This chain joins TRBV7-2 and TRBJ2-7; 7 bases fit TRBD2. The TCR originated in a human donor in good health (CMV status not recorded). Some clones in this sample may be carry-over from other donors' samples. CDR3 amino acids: CASSKQRESYEQYF. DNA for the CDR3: TGTGCCAGCAGCAAACAGCGGGAATCCTACGAGCAGTACTTC.